These T cell receptor beta chains were read from a single sample in a study of glioma-infiltrating T cells after dendritic cell vaccination. Clones were sequenced by immunoSEQ multiplex PCR, and TCRdb holds only the in-frame ones, with some missing. The repertoire holds 85,000 to 95,000 clones, 65% to 90% seen once, with around 16% in the top ten. Sequenced here: blood, sampled before dendritic cell vaccination. The source is a human donor with glioblastoma. Both conserved end residues are trimmed from each CDR3. Fields, in order: CDR3 protein, V gene.

ASGTALQETQY | TRBV2
ASSLTGGRTEAF | TRBV28
ASSLMAVATNTGELF | TRBV5-4
ARAEQGSYEQY | TRBV6-1
ASRPRGQLYGYT | TRBV6-5
ASRAWRPTDTQY | TRBV7-2
ASSLGQVNTGELF | TRBV5-4
ASSLYRERSTEAF | TRBV7-6
ASSVGDRASPLH | TRBV9
SAGWESEQY | TRBV29-1
ASSLVGTGATYEQY | TRBV7-8
ASRVAGGGELF | TRBV6-6
ASRGDRGLSTEAF | TRBV2
ASSSPRQGEEKLF | TRBV5-1
ASSVEENTEAF | TRBV6-4
ASSPGLAGVADTQY | TRBV7-9
ASSLYQGASNQPQH | TRBV7-8
ASSDPGAKGSGELF | TRBV5-8
ASSFSGHSYEQY | TRBV5-4
ASRGLAGELF | TRBV19